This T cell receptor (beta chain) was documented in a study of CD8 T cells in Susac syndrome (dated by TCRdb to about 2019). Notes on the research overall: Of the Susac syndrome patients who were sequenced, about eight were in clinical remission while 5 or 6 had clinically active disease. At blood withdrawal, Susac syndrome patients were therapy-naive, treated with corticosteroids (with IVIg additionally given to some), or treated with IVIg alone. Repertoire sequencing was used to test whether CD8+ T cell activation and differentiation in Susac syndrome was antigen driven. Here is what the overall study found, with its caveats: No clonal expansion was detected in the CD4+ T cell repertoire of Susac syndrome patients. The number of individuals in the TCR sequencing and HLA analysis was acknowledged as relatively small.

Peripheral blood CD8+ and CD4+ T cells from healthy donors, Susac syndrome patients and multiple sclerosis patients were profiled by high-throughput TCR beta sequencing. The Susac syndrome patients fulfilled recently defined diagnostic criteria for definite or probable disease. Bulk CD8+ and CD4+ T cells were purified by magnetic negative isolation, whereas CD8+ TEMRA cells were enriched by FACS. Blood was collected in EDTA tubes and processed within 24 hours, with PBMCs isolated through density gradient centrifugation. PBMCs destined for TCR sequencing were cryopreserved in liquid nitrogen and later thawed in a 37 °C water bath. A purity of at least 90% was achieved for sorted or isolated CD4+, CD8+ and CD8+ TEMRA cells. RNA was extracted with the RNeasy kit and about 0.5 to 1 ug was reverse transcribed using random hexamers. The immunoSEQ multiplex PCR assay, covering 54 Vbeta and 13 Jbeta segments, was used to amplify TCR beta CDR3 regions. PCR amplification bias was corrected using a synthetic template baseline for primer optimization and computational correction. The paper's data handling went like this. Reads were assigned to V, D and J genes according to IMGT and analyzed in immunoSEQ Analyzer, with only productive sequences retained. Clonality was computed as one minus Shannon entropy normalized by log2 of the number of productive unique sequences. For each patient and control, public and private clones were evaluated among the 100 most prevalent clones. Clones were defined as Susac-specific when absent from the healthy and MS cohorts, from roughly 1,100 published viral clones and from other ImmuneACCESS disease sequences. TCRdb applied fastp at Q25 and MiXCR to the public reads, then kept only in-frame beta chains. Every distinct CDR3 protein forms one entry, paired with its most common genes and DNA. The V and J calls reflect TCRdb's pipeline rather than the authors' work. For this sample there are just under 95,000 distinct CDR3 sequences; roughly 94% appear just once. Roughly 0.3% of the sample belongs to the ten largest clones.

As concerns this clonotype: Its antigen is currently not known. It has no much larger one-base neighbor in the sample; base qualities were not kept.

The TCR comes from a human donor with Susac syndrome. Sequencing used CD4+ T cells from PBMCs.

The DNA reads as follows: TGTGCCAGCTCACCTGACAGGGGTTTCTACAATGAGCAGTTCTTC. This sequence encodes CASSPDRGFYNEQFF. The chain couples TRBV18 to TRBJ2-1; TRBD1 lines up with 8 middle nucleotides. Trimming leaves V shorter by 3 bases and J shorter by 3 bases, with the junction holding 4 bases beyond the gene matches. CDR3 length: 15 amino acids, cysteine to phenylalanine. The retained sequence is limited to the CDR3, 45 bases, with the frame set at the first base. As encoded in the germline V gene, CDR1 is KGHSH while CDR2 is LQKENI.